The rows below give T cell receptor beta chains drawn from one sample of a study of response to subunit inactivated influenza vaccine. TCRdb fed the RT-PCR reads into MiXCR, producing one record per CDR3 protein. The sample has some 600,000 distinct CDR3 sequences; approximately 14% are singletons. Sample: PBMCs from blood, taken around 15 days before vaccination. The receptors derive from a man aged 45-65 years who received an inactivated influenza vaccine. CDR3s include the opening cysteine and the closing phenylalanine or tryptophan. D genes are given only for firm matches. Only part of the rows carry a size: once, few, many, or a class if the clone is expanded.

V gene	J gene	D gene	clone size	CDR3 DNA	CDR3 protein
TRBV6-1	TRBJ2-7	TRBD1	few	TGTGCCAGCAGCCTCGGGACAGCTAACTACGAGCAGTACTTC	CASSLGTANYEQYF
TRBV12-3/TRBV12-4	TRBJ2-7	-	few	TGTGCCAGCAGTTTCGTTGGGGGGAGCGGGCACGAGCAGTACTTC	CASSFVGGSGHEQYF
TRBV5-1	TRBJ2-5	-	few	TGCGCCAGCAGCTGGGGACGAGGCCAAGAGACCCAGTACTTC	CASSWGRGQETQYF
TRBV9	TRBJ1-4	-	few	TGTGCCAGCAGCGTTCAGGGTAATAATGAAAAACTGTTTTTT	CASSVQGNNEKLFF
TRBV4-1	TRBJ2-1	TRBD1	few	TGCGCCAGCAGCCAACCGACAGGGGGCTCCTACAATGAGCAGTTCTTC	CASSQPTGGSYNEQFF
TRBV5-1	TRBJ1-6	-	-	TGCGCCAGCAGCACCCGATTTGTGGAGAATTCACCCCTCCACTTT	CASSTRFVENSPLHF
TRBV3-1	TRBJ2-7	TRBD1	few	TGTGCCAGCAGCCAAGGGACAGGGAAAATTGCGGCCGAGCAGTACTTC	CASSQGTGKIAAEQYF
TRBV5-1	TRBJ1-2	-	-	TGCGCCAGCAGCTTGTCCGGGTCCGCCAACTATGGCTACACCTTC	CASSLSGSANYGYTF
TRBV19	TRBJ2-7	-	-	TGTGCCAGTAGTGTACCGGGACAAGTCTACGAGCAGTACTTC	CASSVPGQVYEQYF
TRBV7-9	TRBJ2-2	-	-	TGTGCCAGCAACCCCGGGGCAGGGGACGGGGAGCTGTTTTTT	CASNPGAGDGELFF
TRBV5-5	TRBJ2-3	TRBD2	few	TGTGCCAGCAGCTTGCCCGGGACTAGCAACACAGATACGCAGTATTTT	CASSLPGTSNTDTQYF
TRBV12-3/TRBV12-4	TRBJ2-5	-	-	TGTGCCAGCAGCCCCGATGGGGCAGGGGGGGAGACCCAGTACTTC	CASSPDGAGGETQYF
TRBV4-3	TRBJ1-3	-	few	TGCGCCAGCAGCCAAGTGTACGGGGCTGGAAACACCATATATTTT	CASSQVYGAGNTIYF
TRBV29-1	TRBJ2-3	-	many	TGCAGCGTTGCGTCGGGGATAAGCACAGATACGCAGTATTTT	CSVASGISTDTQYF
TRBV12-3/TRBV12-4	TRBJ2-2	-	many	TGTGCCAGCAGTTTGGTTCCCGCCGGGGAGCTGTTTTTT	CASSLVPAGELFF
TRBV5-6	TRBJ2-3	TRBD2	many	TGTGCCAGCAGCCTATCTGGGCTAGCGGCCACAGATACGCAGTATTTT	CASSLSGLAATDTQYF
TRBV11-3	TRBJ2-3	-	-	TGTGCCAGCAGCCCCCGGGACCGCCCCGCAGATACGCAGTATTTT	CASSPRDRPADTQYF
TRBV28	TRBJ2-1	TRBD2	-	TGTGCCAGCGGAGAGCGGGGGGCCGGGACACATGAGCAGTTCTTC	CASGERGAGTHEQFF
TRBV5-1	TRBJ1-6	TRBD1	-	TGCGCCAGCAGCTTTGACAGGGGGCTTAATTCACCCCTCCACTTT	CASSFDRGLNSPLHF
TRBV25-1	TRBJ2-4	-	-	TGTGCCAGCCAAGACGGAGCCAAAAACATTCAGTACTTC	CASQDGAKNIQYF
TRBV7-2	TRBJ2-1	TRBD1	-	TGTGCCAGCAGCCTCGGACAGGGGAGTTTCAATGAGCAGTTCTTC	CASSLGQGSFNEQFF
TRBV5-1	TRBJ2-1	-	few	TGCGCCATCCGTTTATCGGAGAAGAATGAGCAGTTCTTC	CAIRLSEKNEQFF
TRBV12-3/TRBV12-4	TRBJ2-6	TRBD1	few	TGTGCCAGCAGTTTTCATGAGGGGGCATCTGGGGCCAACGTCCTGACTTTC	CASSFHEGASGANVLTF
TRBV29-1	TRBJ2-7	TRBD2	-	TGCAGCGCTCGACGGAGCGGGAGCTACGAGCAGTACTTC	CSARRSGSYEQYF
TRBV20-1	TRBJ2-3	-	few	TGCAGTGCTAGAGCCGTGCCGGATACGCAGTATTTT	CSARAVPDTQYF
TRBV6-5	TRBJ2-1	TRBD1	-	TGTGCCAGCAGTTACAGCACAGGGGGGCAGTTCTTC	CASSYSTGGQFF
TRBV5-1	TRBJ2-7	-	many	TGCGCCAGCAGCTCCCTTCCGACAGGATCCTACGAGCAGTACTTC	CASSSLPTGSYEQYF
TRBV6-5	TRBJ2-3	-	few	TGTGCCAGCAGTTCCTATTTTGAGGGAGGAGTAGATACGCAGTATTTT	CASSSYFEGGVDTQYF
TRBV12-3/TRBV12-4	TRBJ2-2	-	-	TGTGCCAGCAGTTGGGGGGAGACCGGGGAGCTGTTTTTT	CASSWGETGELFF
TRBV6-2/TRBV6-3	TRBJ1-2	TRBD1	many	TGTGCCAGCAGTTACGAGAAGACAGGGACCGACTATGGCTACACCTTC	CASSYEKTGTDYGYTF
TRBV20-1	TRBJ2-4	-	few	TGCAGTGCTAGGGAGCCTCGCCAAAACATTCAGTACTTC	CSAREPRQNIQYF
TRBV3-1	TRBJ1-5	-	few	TGTGCCAGCAGCGACAGCCTTAGCAATCAGCCCCAGCATTTT	CASSDSLSNQPQHF
TRBV6-2/TRBV6-3	TRBJ1-4	-	-	TGTGCCAGCAGGTCTCGTCAAGATGGTGAAAAACTGTTTTTT	CASRSRQDGEKLFF
TRBV28	TRBJ2-1	-	once	TGTGCCAGCAGTTTATCTCTTACAGGATCCTACGAGCAGTTCTTC	CASSLSLTGSYEQFF
TRBV28	TRBJ2-7	-	few	TGTGCCAGCAGTTATAGCCCCGGAGGGGGTTACGAGCAGTACTTC	CASSYSPGGGYEQYF
TRBV28	TRBJ1-5	-	few	TGTGCCAGCAGTTTTGAACAGGGAGGGCAGCCCCAGCATTTT	CASSFEQGGQPQHF
TRBV5-6	TRBJ2-3	TRBD2	many	TGTGCCAGCAGCTTGAGGCTAGCGGGGAGCACAGATACGCAGTATTTT	CASSLRLAGSTDTQYF
TRBV6-6	TRBJ1-1	-	-	TGTGCCAGCAGTTCTGGGGATAACACTGAAGCTTTCTTT	CASSSGDNTEAFF
TRBV5-1	TRBJ2-5	-	-	TGCGCCAGCAGCTTAGTGGCGGAGAAGACCCAGTACTTC	CASSLVAEKTQYF
TRBV15	TRBJ2-4	TRBD1	few	TGTGCCACCAGCAGAGGAGTTGGACAGGGAGACAAAAACATTCAGTACTTC	CATSRGVGQGDKNIQYF
TRBV5-1	TRBJ2-3	TRBD1	few	TGCGCCAGCAGCTTGGGCCCGAGGACAGGGCAAACAGATACGCAGTATTTT	CASSLGPRTGQTDTQYF
TRBV11-2	TRBJ1-1	-	many	TGTGCCAGCAGCTTAACGGAACATGAAGCTTTCTTT	CASSLTEHEAFF